This T cell receptor (beta chain) came from a study of cytomegalovirus exposure and HLA in healthy donors. Germline loops: CDR1 LNHDA, CDR2 SQIVND (reference sequence). The CDR3 is made up of 15 amino acids. V lost 4 bases and J lost 6, with 16 bases in between. With regard to this clone: The antigen remains unidentified.

The PCR was carried out with 60 Vbeta primers and 13 Jbeta primers. Libraries were prepared by immunoSEQ multiplex PCR; TCRdb keeps only in-frame clonotypes and omits some of them. This sample contains fewer than 250,000 clones. Overall study results and limits: Versus the roughly 640-donor mean, an Asian-associated ancestry cluster reportedly showed fewer N-insertions in a later analysis. The authors assumed roughly uniform sequencing depth across donors for presence/absence analyses.

Sequences were obtained from PBMCs. The chain uses TRBV19 and TRBJ2-1; D perhaps matches TRBD2 (6 bases). This clonotype was obtained from a woman under 40 in good health and CMV-seropositive. CDR3 bases: TGTGCCAGTAGTACTCTTGGCGGGGCGGCCAATGAGCAGTTCTTC. The encoded protein is CASSTLGGAANEQFF.